The entry below describes one T cell receptor (beta chain). The sample comes from a study of OX40 agonist ivuxolimab in advanced cancers. Here immunoSEQ multiplex PCR was the method, and the copy in TCRdb shows in-frame clones only, minus some. The data show about 43,000 clones, with roughly 86% seen just once and under 15% held by the top ten. V trimming: 6 bases; J trimming: 0 bases; junction bases outside the gene matches: 18. The germline CDR1 and CDR2 sequences are MDHEN and SYDVKM. There are 21 residues in the CDR3. The sequence derives from an adult with an advanced solid tumor such as melanoma, head and neck, liver or kidney cancer. The input for sequencing was CD4+ or CD8+ T cells sorted from blood, taken in a trial of the OX40 agonist ivuxolimab. The chain is built from TRBV28 and TRBJ2-3; 13 bases map to TRBD2. In DNA, the CDR3 is TGTGCCAGCAGCCAACCCACCTCACTAGCGGGGGGGTCCAGTAGCACAGATACGCAGTATTTT. Its translation is CASSQPTSLAGGSSSTDTQYF.